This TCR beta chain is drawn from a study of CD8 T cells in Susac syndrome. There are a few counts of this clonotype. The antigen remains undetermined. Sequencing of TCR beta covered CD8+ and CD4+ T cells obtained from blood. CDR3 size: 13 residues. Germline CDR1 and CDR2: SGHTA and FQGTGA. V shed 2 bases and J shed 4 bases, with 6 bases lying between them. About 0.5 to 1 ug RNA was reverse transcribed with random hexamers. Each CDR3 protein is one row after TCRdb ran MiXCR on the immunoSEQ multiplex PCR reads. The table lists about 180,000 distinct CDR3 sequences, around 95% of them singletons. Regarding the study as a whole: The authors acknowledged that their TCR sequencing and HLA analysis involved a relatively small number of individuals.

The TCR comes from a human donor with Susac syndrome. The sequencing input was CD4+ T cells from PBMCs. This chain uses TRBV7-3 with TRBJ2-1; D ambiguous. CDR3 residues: CASSLGAYNEQFF. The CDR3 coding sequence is TGTGCCAGCAGCTTAGGAGCTTACAATGAGCAGTTCTTC. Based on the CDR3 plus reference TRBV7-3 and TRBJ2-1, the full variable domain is GAGVSQTPSNKVTEKGKYVELRCDPISGHTALYWYRQSLGQGPEFLIYFQGTGAADDSGLPNDRFFAVRPEGSVSTLKIQRTERGDSAVYLCASSLGAYNEQFFGPGTRLTVL.